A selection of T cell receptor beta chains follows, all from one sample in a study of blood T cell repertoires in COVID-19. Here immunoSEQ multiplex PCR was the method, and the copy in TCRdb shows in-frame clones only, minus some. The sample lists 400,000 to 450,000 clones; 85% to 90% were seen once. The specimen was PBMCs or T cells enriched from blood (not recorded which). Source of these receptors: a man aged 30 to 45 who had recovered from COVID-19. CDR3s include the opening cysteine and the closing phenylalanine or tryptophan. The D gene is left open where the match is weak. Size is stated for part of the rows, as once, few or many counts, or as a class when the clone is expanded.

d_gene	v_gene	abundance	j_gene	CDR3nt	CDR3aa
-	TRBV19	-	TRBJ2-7	TGTGCCAGTAGCCCTCGAGGAGGTCCCTACGAGCAGTACTTC	CASSPRGGPYEQYF
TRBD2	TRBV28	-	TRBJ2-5	TGTGCCAGCAGCCCCATTGGTGCGGGGGGAGAGACCCAGTACTTC	CASSPIGAGGETQYF
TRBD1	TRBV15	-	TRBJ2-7	TGTGCCACCAGGACCCCGGGACAGGGGGGCGAGCAGTACTTC	CATRTPGQGGEQYF
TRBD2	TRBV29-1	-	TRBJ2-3	TGCAGCCTGGCGGGCGGGAGGACAGATACGCAGTATTTT	CSLAGGRTDTQYF
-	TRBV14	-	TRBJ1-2	TGTGCCAGCAGCCAATTTGGCGGAGAAATCCAGGGTGGCGGGGATGGCTACACCTTC	CASSQFGGEIQGGGDGYTF
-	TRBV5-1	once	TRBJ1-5	TGCGCCAGCAGCCGGGGGGTCGAGGATCAGCCCCAGCATTTT	CASSRGVEDQPQHF
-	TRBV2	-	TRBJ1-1	TGTGCCAGCAGGGTTAATACGGAGGGTACTGAAGCTTTCTTT	CASRVNTEGTEAFF
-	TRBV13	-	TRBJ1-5	TGTGCCAGCAGCTCGGGGGGGGCGTTAGGCAATCAGCCCCAGCATTTT	CASSSGGALGNQPQHF
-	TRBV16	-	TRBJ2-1	TGTGCCAGCAGCCAAATTCGCGGGAACGGGAATGAGCAGTTCTTC	CASSQIRGNGNEQFF
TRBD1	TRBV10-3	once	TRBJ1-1	TGTGCCATCAGCGAAAACCAGGGGGGCGCGCGAACTGAAGCTTTCTTT	CAISENQGGARTEAFF
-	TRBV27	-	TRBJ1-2	TGTGCCAGCAGGACCTCCCCGGCAGGGGCCGATGGCTACACCTTC	CASRTSPAGADGYTF
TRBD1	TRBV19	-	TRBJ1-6	TGTGCCAGTAGTACGATCCAAGGGGGACAGTCACCCCTCCACTTT	CASSTIQGGQSPLHF
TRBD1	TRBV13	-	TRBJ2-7	TGTGCCAGCAGCGCAACCGGGACAGGGTCTTACGAGCAGTACTTC	CASSATGTGSYEQYF
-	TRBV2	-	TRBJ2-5	TGTGCCAGCACTCTGGCAGGGAGGGAGACCCAGTACTTC	CASTLAGRETQYF
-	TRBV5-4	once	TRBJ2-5	TGTGCCAGCAGAATGGGGGCGGAGGAAGAGACCCAGTACTTC	CASRMGAEEETQYF
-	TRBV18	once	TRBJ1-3	TGTGCCAGCTCACCACAAGCAGGGCCGTGGACTGGAAACACCATATATTTT	CASSPQAGPWTGNTIYF
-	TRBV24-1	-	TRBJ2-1	TGTGCCACCACTGACTCTAGCCACAATGAGCAGTTCTTC	CATTDSSHNEQFF
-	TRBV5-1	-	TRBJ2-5	TGCGCCAGCAGCCCGCGGAGCCAAGAGACCCAGTACTTC	CASSPRSQETQYF
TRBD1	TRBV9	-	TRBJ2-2	TGTGCCAGCAGCGTAGATGGGACAGGGGGCACCGGGGAGCTGTTTTTT	CASSVDGTGGTGELFF
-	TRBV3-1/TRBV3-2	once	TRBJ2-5	TGTGCCAGCAGCCAAGATATTGCTGGCGGGAAGAAGACCCAGTACTTC	CASSQDIAGGKKTQYF
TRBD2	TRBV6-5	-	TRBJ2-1	TGTGCCAGCATCCCGAGACTAGCGGGAAAGTATGAGCAGTTCTTC	CASIPRLAGKYEQFF
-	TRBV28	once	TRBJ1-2	TGTGCCAGCAGTTCGGGGGGGGCCGACTATGGCTACACCTTC	CASSSGGADYGYTF